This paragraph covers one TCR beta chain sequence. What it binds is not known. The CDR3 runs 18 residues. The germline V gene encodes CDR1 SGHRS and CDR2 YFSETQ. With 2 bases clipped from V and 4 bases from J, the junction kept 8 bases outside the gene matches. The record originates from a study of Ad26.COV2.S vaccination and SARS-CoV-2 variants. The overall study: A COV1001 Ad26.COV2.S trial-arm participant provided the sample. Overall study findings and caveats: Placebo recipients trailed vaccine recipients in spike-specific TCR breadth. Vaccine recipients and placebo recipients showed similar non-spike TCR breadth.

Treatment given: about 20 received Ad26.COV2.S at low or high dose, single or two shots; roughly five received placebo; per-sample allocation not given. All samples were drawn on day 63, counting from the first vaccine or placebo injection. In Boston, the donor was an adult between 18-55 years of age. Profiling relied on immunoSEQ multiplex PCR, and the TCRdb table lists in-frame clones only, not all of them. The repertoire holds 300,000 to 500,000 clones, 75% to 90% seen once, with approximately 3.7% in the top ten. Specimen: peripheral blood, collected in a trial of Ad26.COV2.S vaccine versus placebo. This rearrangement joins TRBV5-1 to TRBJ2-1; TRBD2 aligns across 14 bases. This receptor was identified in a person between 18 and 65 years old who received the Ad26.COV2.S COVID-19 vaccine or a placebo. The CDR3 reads CASSLGTSGRYLYNEQFF. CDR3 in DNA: TGCGCCAGCAGCTTAGGGACTAGCGGGAGATACCTTTACAATGAGCAGTTCTTC.